This paragraph covers one T cell receptor beta chain sequence. Its antigen is currently unknown. This sample was taken from a study of cytomegalovirus exposure and HLA in healthy donors. PCR primers comprised 60 Vbeta and 13 Jbeta primers. TCRdb's copy holds only in-frame clones and misses some; the assay was immunoSEQ multiplex PCR. The top ten clones hold roughly 0.5% of a sample with some 160,000 clones, 82% of them seen once. Nominal health characterized the donors when sampled, though unrecorded immune exposures were likely. Findings of the study overall: Within an earlier analysis, most TCR beta V segments proved productive either about 87% or about 30% of the time. Most TCR sequences proved rare, with some public TCRs found in many donors. In a later analysis, TCR beta V- and J-gene trimming showed a link to a missense DCLRE1C variant.

The CDR3 length is 13 residues. V lost 0 bases to trimming and J lost 8 bases, with 9 bases between them. The germline CDR1 and CDR2 sequences are SGHRS and YFSETQ. This chain connects TRBV5-1 to TRBJ2-1; no definite D call. This clonotype was sampled from a woman between 45 and 65 years old in good health and CMV-seronegative. Sequenced input: PBMCs. Written as DNA, the CDR3 is TGCGCCAGCAGCTTGGGCAGTTTTTATGAGCAGTTCTTC. Encoded protein: CASSLGSFYEQFF.